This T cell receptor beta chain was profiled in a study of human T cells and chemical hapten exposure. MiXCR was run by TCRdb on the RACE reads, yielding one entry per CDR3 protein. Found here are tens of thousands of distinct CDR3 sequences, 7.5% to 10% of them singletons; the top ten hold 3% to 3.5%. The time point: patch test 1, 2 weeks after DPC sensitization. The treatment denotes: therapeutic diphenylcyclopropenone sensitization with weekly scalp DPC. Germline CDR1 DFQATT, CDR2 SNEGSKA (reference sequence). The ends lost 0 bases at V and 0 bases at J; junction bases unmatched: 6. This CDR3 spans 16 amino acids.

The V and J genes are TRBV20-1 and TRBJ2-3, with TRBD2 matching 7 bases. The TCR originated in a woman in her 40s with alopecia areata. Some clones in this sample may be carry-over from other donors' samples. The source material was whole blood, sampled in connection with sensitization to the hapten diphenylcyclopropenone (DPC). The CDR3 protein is CSARDRSGVSTDTQYF. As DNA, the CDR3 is TGCAGTGCTAGAGATCGGAGCGGGGTCAGCACAGATACGCAGTATTTT.